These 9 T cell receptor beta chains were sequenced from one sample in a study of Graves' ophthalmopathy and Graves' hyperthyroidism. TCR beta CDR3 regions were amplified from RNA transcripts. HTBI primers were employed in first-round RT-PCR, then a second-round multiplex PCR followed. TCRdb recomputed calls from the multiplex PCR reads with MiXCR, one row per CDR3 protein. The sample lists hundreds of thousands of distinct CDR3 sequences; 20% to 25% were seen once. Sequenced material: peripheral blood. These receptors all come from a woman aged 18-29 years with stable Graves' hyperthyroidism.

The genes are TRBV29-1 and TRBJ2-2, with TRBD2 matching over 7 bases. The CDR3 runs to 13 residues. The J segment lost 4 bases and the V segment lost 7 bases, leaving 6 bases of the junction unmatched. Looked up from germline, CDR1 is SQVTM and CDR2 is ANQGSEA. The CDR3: CSGAGRSTGELFF. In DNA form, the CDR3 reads TGCAGCGGGGCCGGGAGGAGCACCGGGGAGCTGTTTTTT.

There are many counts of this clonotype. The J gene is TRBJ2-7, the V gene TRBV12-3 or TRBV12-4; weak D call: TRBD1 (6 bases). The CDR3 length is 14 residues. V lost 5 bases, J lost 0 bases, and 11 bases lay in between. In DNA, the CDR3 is TGTGCCAGCAGTGTGGGACACAGCTCCTACGAGCAGTACTTC. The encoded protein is CASSVGHSSYEQYF.

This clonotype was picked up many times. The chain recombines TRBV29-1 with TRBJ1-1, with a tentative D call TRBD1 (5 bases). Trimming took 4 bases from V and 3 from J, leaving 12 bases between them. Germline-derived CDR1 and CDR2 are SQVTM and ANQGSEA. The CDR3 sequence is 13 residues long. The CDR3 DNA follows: TGCAGCGTTGCCAGGGTATTGCACACTGAAGCTTTCTTT. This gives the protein CSVARVLHTEAFF.

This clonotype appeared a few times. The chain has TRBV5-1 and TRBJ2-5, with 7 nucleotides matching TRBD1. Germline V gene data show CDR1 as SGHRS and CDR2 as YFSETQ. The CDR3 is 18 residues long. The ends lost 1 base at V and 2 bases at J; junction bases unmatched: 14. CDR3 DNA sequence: TGCGCCAGCAGCTTGTGGGGCTACAGGGGACGGGGACAAGAGACCCAGTACTTC. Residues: CASSLWGYRGRGQETQYF.

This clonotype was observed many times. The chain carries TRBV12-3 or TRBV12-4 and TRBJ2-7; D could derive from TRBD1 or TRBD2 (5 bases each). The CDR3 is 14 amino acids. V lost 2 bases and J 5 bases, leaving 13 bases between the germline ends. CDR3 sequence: CASSLFPGTDEQYF. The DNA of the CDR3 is TGTGCCAGCAGTTTATTCCCAGGGACCGACGAGCAGTACTTC.

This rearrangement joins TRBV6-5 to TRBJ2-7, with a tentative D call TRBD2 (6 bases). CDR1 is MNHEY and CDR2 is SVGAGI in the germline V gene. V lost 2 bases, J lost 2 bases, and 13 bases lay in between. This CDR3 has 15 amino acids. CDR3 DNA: TGTGCCAGCAGTTACCTCCGGGACTTAACCTACGAGCAGTACTTC. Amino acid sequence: CASSYLRDLTYEQYF.

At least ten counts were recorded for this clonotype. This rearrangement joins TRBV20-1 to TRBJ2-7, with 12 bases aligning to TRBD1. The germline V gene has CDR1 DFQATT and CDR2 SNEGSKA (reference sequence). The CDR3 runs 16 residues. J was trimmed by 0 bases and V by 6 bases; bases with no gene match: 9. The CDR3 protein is CSAGTGGVLGSYEQYF. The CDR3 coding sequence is TGCAGTGCGGGGACAGGGGGCGTTTTAGGCTCCTACGAGCAGTACTTC.

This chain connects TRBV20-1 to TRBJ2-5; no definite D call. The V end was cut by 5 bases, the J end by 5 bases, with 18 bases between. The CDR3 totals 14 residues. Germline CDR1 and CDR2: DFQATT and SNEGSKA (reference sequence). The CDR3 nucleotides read TGCAGTGCTTTAAAAGGTAGAGAGCCGGAGACCCAGTACTTC. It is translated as CSALKGREPETQYF.

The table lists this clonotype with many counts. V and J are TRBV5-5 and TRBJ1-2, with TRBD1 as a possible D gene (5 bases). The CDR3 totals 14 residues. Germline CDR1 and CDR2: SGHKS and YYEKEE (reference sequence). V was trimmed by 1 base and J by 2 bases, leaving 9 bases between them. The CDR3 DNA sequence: TGTGCCAGCAGCTTGTTGGGGCAGAACTATGGCTACACCTTC. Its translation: CASSLLGQNYGYTF.